The 13 T cell receptor beta chains below come from one sample, sequenced in a study of post-analysis software for immune sequencing data. Researchers reported that TCR beta cDNA libraries carried unique molecular identifiers. MiXCR, run by TCRdb on the PCR reads, gives a single entry per CDR3 protein. The sample has 160,000 or so distinct CDR3 sequences, around 36% seen once; the top ten hold roughly 28%. The sample in question was blood, obtained after autologous hematopoietic stem cell transplantation. These receptors were obtained from a girl aged 10 to 17 with multiple sclerosis.

The V call is TRBV3-1, the J call TRBJ1-2; D ambiguous. V lost 3 bases and J 12 bases, leaving 14 bases between the germline ends. The CDR3 sequence is 12 residues long. Looked up from germline, CDR1 is LGHDT and CDR2 is YNNKEL (reference sequence). CDR3 in DNA: TGTGCCAGCAGCCAGTCGGAGGGTCCCCACACCTTC. This codes for CASSQSEGPHTF.

The chain uses TRBV6-6 and TRBJ2-1; D remains ambiguous. V lost 0 bases to trimming and J lost 10 bases, with 16 bases between them. The CDR3 consists of 15 residues. CDR1 is MNHNY, CDR2 SVGAGI, per germline (reference sequence). CDR3: CASSYSVGHPREQFF. The CDR3 nucleotides are TGTGCCAGCAGTTACTCGGTGGGCCATCCTCGGGAGCAGTTCTTC.

The chain links TRBV12-3 or TRBV12-4 to TRBJ2-1, with 10 bases aligning to TRBD2. The CDR3 spans 15 residues. With V trimmed by 7 bases and J by 0 bases, 3 bases remained unmatched. The CDR3 bases are TGTGCCAGCACCGCTAGCGGGAGCTCCTACAATGAGCAGTTCTTC. It codes for CASTASGSSYNEQFF.

V gene TRBV20-1 combines with J gene TRBJ2-1; no firm D call. Germline V CDR1 and CDR2: DFQATT, SNEGSKA (reference sequence). Deletions cut 6 bases from V and 2 bases from J, with 14 bases between. The CDR3 sequence is 14 residues long. For the CDR3, the DNA is TGCAGTGCCCCGGACCCGGTAGCCTACAATGAGCAGTTCTTC. This encodes CSAPDPVAYNEQFF.

The chain joins TRBV29-1 to TRBJ2-2; D is unclear. The CDR3 contains 14 residues. Trimming took 4 bases from V and 5 from J, leaving 14 bases between them. Looked up from germline, CDR1 is SQVTM and CDR2 is ANQGSEA. This chain's CDR3 is CSVGAELNTGELFF. CDR3 nucleotide sequence: TGCAGCGTTGGAGCCGAACTTAATACCGGGGAGCTGTTTTTT.

The sample holds many counts of this clonotype. The gene calls are TRBV5-1 and TRBJ2-5, with D perhaps being TRBD1 or TRBD2 (5 bases each). The CDR3 is 12 amino acids. The germline V gene has CDR1 SGHRS and CDR2 YFSETQ. Trimming took off 3 bases at V and 4 bases at J, with 7 bases between the two ends. As DNA, the CDR3 is TGCGCCAGCAGCTCCGGGACAGAGACCCAGTACTTC. Translation: CASSSGTETQYF.

V is TRBV6-2 or TRBV6-3 and J is TRBJ1-1; D not resolved. Between the trimmed V and J ends, which lost 8 bases and 4 bases, there was a span of 14 bases. Germline CDR1 MNHEY, CDR2 SVGEGT. The CDR3 has 13 residues. CDR3 nucleotide sequence: TGTGCCAGCGGTCGGGCGGAGGGCACTGAAGCTTTCTTT. Encoded protein: CASGRAEGTEAFF.

This chain links TRBV3-1 with TRBJ2-7, with D possibly matching TRBD1 (6 bases). Per germline, CDR1 LGHDT and CDR2 YNNKEL (reference sequence). The CDR3 is made up of 16 amino acids. V lost 0 bases and J 0 bases, leaving 12 bases between the germline ends. The CDR3 loop reads CASSQEDSHLSYEQYF. CDR3 in DNA: TGTGCCAGCAGCCAAGAGGACAGCCACCTCTCCTACGAGCAGTACTTC.

In its sample, this clonotype was seen once. Being one base from a much bigger clone, this may be a read error. CDR3 protein: CASSRGGPTDTQYF. The DNA for the CDR3 is TGCGCCAGCAGCCGAGGAGGCCCCACAGATACGCAGTATTTT. This chain uses TRBV4-3 with TRBJ2-3; tentative D call: TRBD2 (5 bases). This CDR3 spans 14 amino acids. Looked up from germline, CDR1 is LGHNA and CDR2 is YSLEER. V was shortened by 4 bases and J by 2 bases, with 10 bases between the two germline ends.

This clonotype was observed a handful of times. This rearrangement joins TRBV27 to TRBJ2-3; D unclear. This CDR3 region has 16 residues. V was clipped by 2 bases and J by 4 bases, with 16 bases between them. The germline CDR1 and CDR2 sequences are MNHEY and SMNVEV (reference sequence). The CDR3 DNA reads TGTGCCAGCAGTTTAAGAAACTCCCAAACGCCAGATACGCAGTATTTT. Protein sequence: CASSLRNSQTPDTQYF.

This clonotype came up a few times. V usage is TRBV9 and J usage is TRBJ2-1; D unclear. The CDR3 loop spans 13 amino acids. Trimming pared 0 bases from V and 13 bases from J, leaving 14 bases between. Looked up from germline, CDR1 is SGDLS and CDR2 is YYNGEE. CDR3 sequence: CASSVGLKETQFF. The CDR3, as DNA: TGTGCCAGCAGCGTAGGGTTGAAAGAGACCCAGTTCTTC.

This clonotype was picked up one time. V and J are TRBV5-7 and TRBJ2-3; 9 bases align to TRBD1. TRBV5-7 is annotated as an ORF whose role is uncertain. The CDR3 runs 16 residues. J was trimmed by 5 bases and V by 5 bases; bases with no gene match: 12. CDR3 residues: CASRGQGPTSGDTQYF. The DNA for the CDR3 is TGTGCCAGCAGGGGACAGGGACCCACCTCAGGAGATACGCAGTATTTT.

This clonotype has ten or more counts. The chain uses TRBV12-3 or TRBV12-4 and TRBJ1-2; possible D gene TRBD1, 5 bases. The germline V and J ends were trimmed by 1 base and 0 bases, with 12 bases remaining between them. The CDR3 is 16 amino acids. The CDR3 spells CASSLVGAAANYGYTF. In nucleotides, the CDR3 is TGTGCCAGCAGTTTAGTCGGGGCAGCTGCTAACTATGGCTACACCTTC.